Presented here are 17 T cell receptor beta chains from one specimen sequenced in a study of T-cell reconstitution after alpha-beta-depleted transplantation in children. For TCRbeta, the library was prepared with unique molecular identifiers. Using its own MiXCR run on the PCR reads, TCRdb lists one record per CDR3 protein. The sample has approximately 100,000 distinct CDR3 sequences; 12% are singletons. Sequenced here: PBMCs from the stem cell graft donor, sampled from the stem cell graft. Receptors originate from a human donor who donated a stem cell graft to a child with inherited bone marrow failure.

The table lists this clonotype with a few counts. The J gene is TRBJ2-7, the V gene TRBV5-6, with 9 bases matching TRBD2. The CDR3 loop spans 15 amino acids. The germline V gene encodes CDR1 SGHDT and CDR2 YYEEEE. The ends lost 0 bases at V and 2 bases at J; junction bases unmatched: 3. This chain's CDR3 is CASSLGLAVAYEQYF. The CDR3 DNA is TGTGCCAGCAGCTTGGGACTAGCGGTAGCCTACGAGCAGTACTTC.

Many counts were recorded for this clonotype. V is TRBV4-2 and J is TRBJ1-1; possible D gene TRBD1, 5 bases. Between the trimmed V and J ends, which lost 5 bases and 1 base, there was a span of 17 bases. There are 16 residues in the CDR3. Germline V gene sequence: CDR1 LGHNA, CDR2 YNFKEQ. The CDR3 is CASSATGQSRNTEAFF. CDR3 DNA sequence: TGTGCCAGCAGCGCAACAGGCCAGTCTAGGAACACTGAAGCTTTCTTT.

The chain recombines TRBV20-1 with TRBJ1-4; D is ambiguous. Trimming shortened V by 3 bases and J by 6 bases, and 11 bases separated the two germline ends. Germline loops: CDR1 DFQATT, CDR2 SNEGSKA (reference sequence). This CDR3 region has 13 residues. The DNA of the CDR3 is TGCAGTGCTAGTAGGCCTGGGGATGAAAAACTGTTTTTT. Its protein is CSASRPGDEKLFF.

This clonotype was detected ten times or more. The V and J genes are TRBV7-9 and TRBJ2-1, with D possibly TRBD1 on 6 matching bases. Per the germline V gene, CDR1 is SEHNR and CDR2 is FQNEAQ (reference sequence). This CDR3 comprises 13 residues. The V end lost 1 base, the J end lost 7 bases, and 8 bases lay between the germline ends. In nucleotides, the CDR3 is TGTGCCAGCAGCTTAGTGGGGGCGAATGAGCAGTTCTTC. Translated, it gives CASSLVGANEQFF.

This clonotype was observed many times. This chain links TRBV9 with TRBJ2-2, with a tentative D call TRBD1 (7 bases). Germline CDR1 SGDLS, CDR2 YYNGEE. V was cut by 3 bases and J by 6 bases, with 18 bases left in between. CDR3 length: 16 amino acids. CDR3 sequence: CASSEEGAHPPGELFF. The DNA of the CDR3 is TGTGCCAGCAGCGAGGAGGGGGCTCACCCCCCCGGGGAGCTGTTTTTT.

This clonotype has a count of ten or more. The junction shows a germline mismatch at one end, possibly a read error. The chain employs TRBV5-1 and TRBJ2-5; tentative D call: TRBD1 (6 bases). Germline CDR1 and CDR2: SGHRS and YFSETQ. The CDR3 length is 17 residues. The CDR3 sequence is CASSLGLGAREEETQYF. As DNA, the CDR3 is TGCGCCAGCAGCTTGGGGCTGGGGGCGAGGGAAGAAGAGACCCAGTATTTC.

This clonotype was recorded at least ten times. V usage is TRBV9 and J usage is TRBJ1-1; perhaps TRBD1 as D (5 bases). The CDR3 extends over 15 amino acids. CDR1 and CDR2 from the germline V gene are SGDLS and YYNGEE. Between the trimmed V and J ends, which lost 1 base and 5 bases, there was a span of 15 bases. This chain's CDR3 is CASSVSVQGGTEAFF. The CDR3 DNA is TGTGCCAGCAGCGTATCTGTCCAGGGCGGGACTGAAGCTTTCTTT. Variable domain in full (rest from reference TRBV9 and TRBJ1-1): DSGVTQTPKHLITATGQRVTLRCSPRSGDLSVYWYQQSLDQGLQFLIQYYNGEERAKGNILERFSAQQFPDLHSELNLSSLELGDSALYFCASSVSVQGGTEAFFGQGTRLTVV.

This clonotype was seen at least ten times. The chain combines TRBV7-9 with TRBJ1-2; tentative D call: TRBD1 (5 bases). Trimming cost V 5 bases and J 8 bases, with 12 bases left between them. CDR1 SEHNR and CDR2 FQNEAQ come from the germline V gene (reference sequence). The CDR3 has 12 amino acids. This CDR3 reads CASSPQGPGYTF. As DNA, the CDR3 is TGTGCCAGCAGCCCTCAGGGCCCGGGCTACACCTTC.

This clonotype was counted at least ten times. V usage is TRBV5-1 and J usage is TRBJ2-7, with 8 positions matching TRBD2. The germline gives CDR1 SGHRS, CDR2 YFSETQ. This CDR3 has 17 amino acids. V lost 7 bases, J lost 3 bases, and 18 bases stayed unmatched. DNA for the CDR3: TGCGCCAGCTCGCAGGGACTCCAAGTAGCGGGACGCTACGAGCAGTACTTC. Translated: CASSQGLQVAGRYEQYF.

This clonotype came up a few times. The J gene is TRBJ2-5, the V gene TRBV18; 7 positions agree with TRBD1. Germline lookup yields CDR1 KGHSH and CDR2 LQKENI. The CDR3 is 13 amino acids. The trim removed 8 bases at V and 3 bases at J, leaving 6 bases unmatched. CDR3: CASLTGAEETQYF. The CDR3 DNA is TGTGCCAGCCTTACAGGGGCCGAAGAGACCCAGTACTTC.

There are many counts of this clonotype. The genes are TRBV5-1 and TRBJ2-1; 8 bases agree with TRBD2. Germline-derived CDR1 and CDR2 are SGHRS and YFSETQ. The CDR3 spans 14 residues. The V gene end was trimmed by 5 bases and the J gene end by 6 bases; junction bases not matched to a gene: 7. The CDR3 DNA sequence: TGCGCCAGCAGGGACCTGAGCGGGAGCAATGAGCAGTTCTTC. This codes for CASRDLSGSNEQFF.

This clonotype came up many times. This sequence joins TRBV29-1 and TRBJ2-1; D is unclear. V gave up 1 base and J gave up 5 bases, with 9 bases separating them. CDR3 size: 13 residues. CDR1 is SQVTM and CDR2 is ANQGSEA in the germline V gene. The CDR3 sequence: CSVEGGRNNEQFF. CDR3 bases: TGCAGCGTTGAAGGTGGCAGAAACAATGAGCAGTTCTTC.

This clonotype was seen a handful of times. The chain's CDR3 is CASSLHPHSNQPQHF. CDR3 nucleotides: TGTGCCAGCAGTCTTCATCCTCATAGCAATCAGCCCCAGCATTTT. The gene calls are TRBV6-2 or TRBV6-3 and TRBJ1-5; D unclear. Looked up from germline, CDR1 is MNHEY and CDR2 is SVGEGT. The CDR3 is 15 amino acids. V lost 5 bases and J lost 0, with 11 bases in between.

The sample holds many counts of this clonotype. This chain uses TRBV9 with TRBJ2-5; D is undetermined. Trimming took 2 bases from V and 1 from J, leaving 6 bases between them. CDR1 SGDLS and CDR2 YYNGEE come from the germline V gene. The CDR3 loop spans 13 amino acids. In DNA form, the CDR3 reads TGTGCCAGCAGCGTTCTGGGCCAAGAGACCCAGTACTTC. Amino acids: CASSVLGQETQYF.

This clonotype appeared many times. The V call is TRBV20-1, the J call TRBJ2-7, with unresolved D. Per germline, CDR1 DFQATT and CDR2 SNEGSKA (reference sequence). Deletions cut 1 base from V and 2 bases from J, with 9 bases between. The CDR3 is 13 residues long. The CDR3: CSARAKEPYEQYF. The CDR3 DNA is TGCAGTGCTAGAGCCAAGGAGCCCTACGAGCAGTACTTC.

This clonotype has ten or more counts. In nucleotides, the CDR3 is TGCAGCGGAGGACAGGGCTACGAGCAGTACTTC. Protein: CSGGQGYEQYF. This chain joins TRBV29-1 and TRBJ2-7; the match to TRBD1 covers 8 bases. The germline CDR1 and CDR2 sequences are SQVTM and ANQGSEA. This CDR3 has 11 residues. V gave up 7 bases and J gave up 3 bases; unmatched junction bases: 2.

The chain employs TRBV20-1 and TRBJ2-1; TRBD1 aligns across 9 bases. From germline, CDR1 is DFQATT and CDR2 SNEGSKA (reference sequence). This CDR3 contains 14 residues. V was pared by 5 bases and J by 7 bases, with 9 bases of the junction left unmatched. CDR3 protein: CSAPGQGAWNEQFF. DNA of the CDR3: TGCAGTGCTCCGGGACAGGGTGCTTGGAATGAGCAGTTCTTC.